This entry features one TCR beta chain sequence. The antigen is not known. Trimming removed 4 bases at V and 2 bases at J, with 8 bases between. CDR1 and CDR2 from the germline V gene are LNHDA and SQIVND (reference sequence). The CDR3 length is 13 residues. This specimen belongs to a study of OX40 agonist ivuxolimab in advanced cancers. Study in general: At doses from 0.01 to 10 mg/kg, patients were given intravenous ivuxolimab every 2 weeks. Partial responses occurred in three patients (one hepatocellular carcinoma, two cutaneous melanoma).

General study points: Antigen targets of the expanded peripheral T cells went undetermined.

Generated by immunoSEQ multiplex PCR, the TCRdb table keeps only in-frame clones and is missing some. The table records approximately 57,000 clones, 83% of them present only once. This clonotype was obtained from an adult with an advanced solid tumor such as melanoma, head and neck, liver or kidney cancer. The chain recombines TRBV19 with TRBJ1-2; D might be TRBD1 (6 bases). Sequenced material: CD4+ or CD8+ T cells sorted from blood, taken in a trial of the OX40 agonist ivuxolimab. The CDR3 reads CASSTGDNYGYTF. Written as DNA, the CDR3 is TGTGCCAGTAGTACAGGGGACAACTATGGCTACACCTTC.